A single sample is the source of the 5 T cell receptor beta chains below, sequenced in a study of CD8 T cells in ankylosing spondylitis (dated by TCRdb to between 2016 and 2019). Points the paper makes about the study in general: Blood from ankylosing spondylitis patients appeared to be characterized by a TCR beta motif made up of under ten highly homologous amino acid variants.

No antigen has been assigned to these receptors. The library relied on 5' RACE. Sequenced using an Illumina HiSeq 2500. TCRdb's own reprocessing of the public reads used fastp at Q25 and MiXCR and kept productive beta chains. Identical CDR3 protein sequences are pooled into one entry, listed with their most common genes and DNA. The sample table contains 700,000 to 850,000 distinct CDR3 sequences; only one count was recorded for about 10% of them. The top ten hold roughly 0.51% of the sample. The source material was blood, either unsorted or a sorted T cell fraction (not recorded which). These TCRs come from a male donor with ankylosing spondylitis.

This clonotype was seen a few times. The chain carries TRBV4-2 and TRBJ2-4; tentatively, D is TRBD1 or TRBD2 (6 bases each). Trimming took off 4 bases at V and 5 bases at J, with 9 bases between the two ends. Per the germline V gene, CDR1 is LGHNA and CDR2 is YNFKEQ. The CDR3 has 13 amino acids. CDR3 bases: TGTGCCAGCAGCCTGAGGGGGGAAAACATTCAGTACTTC. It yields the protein CASSLRGENIQYF.

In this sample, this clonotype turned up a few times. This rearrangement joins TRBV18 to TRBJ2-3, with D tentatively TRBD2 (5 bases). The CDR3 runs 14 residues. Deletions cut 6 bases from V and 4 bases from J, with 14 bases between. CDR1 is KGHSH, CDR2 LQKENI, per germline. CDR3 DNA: TGTGCCAGCTCGCCGGCTAGCCGTCCAGATACGCAGTATTTT. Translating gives CASSPASRPDTQYF.

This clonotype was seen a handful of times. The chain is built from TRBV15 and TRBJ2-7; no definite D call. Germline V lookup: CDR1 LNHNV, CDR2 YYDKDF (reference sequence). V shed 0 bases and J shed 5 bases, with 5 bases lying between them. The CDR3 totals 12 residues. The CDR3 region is CATSRDPNEQYF. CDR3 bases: TGTGCCACCAGCAGAGATCCCAACGAGCAGTACTTC.

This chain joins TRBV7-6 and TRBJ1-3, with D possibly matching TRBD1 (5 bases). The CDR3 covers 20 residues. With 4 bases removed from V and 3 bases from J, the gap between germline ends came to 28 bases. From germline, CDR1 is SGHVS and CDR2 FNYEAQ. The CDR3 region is CASSWLPGLGERTYGNTIYF. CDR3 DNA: TGTGCCAGCAGCTGGCTGCCGGGACTGGGGGAGCGGACGTATGGAAACACCATATATTTT. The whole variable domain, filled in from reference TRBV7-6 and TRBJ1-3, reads GAGVSQSPRYKVTKRGQDVALRCDPISGHVSLYWYRQALGQGPEFLTYFNYEAQQDKSGLPNDRFSAERPEGSISTLTIQRTEQRDSAMYRCASSWLPGLGERTYGNTIYFGEGSWLTVV.

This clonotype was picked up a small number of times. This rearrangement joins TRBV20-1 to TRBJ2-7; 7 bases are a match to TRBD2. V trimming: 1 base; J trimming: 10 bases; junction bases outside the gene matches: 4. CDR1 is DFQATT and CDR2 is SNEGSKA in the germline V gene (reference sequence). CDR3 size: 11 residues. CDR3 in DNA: TGCAGTGCTAGAGGGGGGGGTCGCCAGTACTTC. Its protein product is CSARGGGRQYF.